These 30 T cell receptor beta chains originate from one sample sequenced in a study of identical twins. From the 5' RACE reads, TCRdb called clonotypes with MiXCR, one entry per CDR3 protein. The table includes fewer than 550,000 distinct CDR3 sequences, about 15% detected once. The sample also formed part of further work on yellow fever vaccine responses in identical twins.

Sequencing was performed on CD4+ T cells sorted from blood. These receptors were collected from a woman younger than 30 in good health.

This clonotype was seen more than once but under ten times. V is TRBV5-1 and J is TRBJ2-7; 8 bases map to TRBD1. V shed 4 bases, J shed 5 bases, and the junction held 11 bases outside the gene matches. Germline V lookup: CDR1 SGHRS, CDR2 YFSETQ. The CDR3 length is 15 residues. The CDR3 nucleotides read TGCGCCAGCAGCGCGGAACGGACAGGGTACCACGAGCAGTACTTC. Amino acids: CASSAERTGYHEQYF.

V usage is TRBV5-1 and J usage is TRBJ2-2; 8 bases are a match to TRBD2. The CDR3 is made up of 17 amino acids. J gave up 4 bases and V 0 bases, and 8 bases lay outside the gene matches. Germline values: CDR1 SGHRS, CDR2 YFSETQ. This CDR3 is CASSLAWPGGATGELFF. CDR3 bases: TGCGCCAGCAGCTTGGCCTGGCCGGGAGGGGCCACCGGGGAGCTGTTTTTT.

This clonotype has more than one count but fewer than ten. The chain combines TRBV5-1 with TRBJ2-2; 13 bases align to TRBD2. This CDR3 region has 17 residues. V was pared by 4 bases and J by 5 bases, with 8 bases of the junction left unmatched. Looked up from germline, CDR1 is SGHRS and CDR2 is YFSETQ. The CDR3 here is CASSLQGLAGFTGELFF. CDR3 coding DNA: TGCGCCAGCAGCCTTCAGGGACTAGCGGGATTTACCGGGGAGCTGTTTTTT.

J is TRBJ2-3 and V is TRBV4-1; 10 bases are a match to TRBD2. CDR1 is MGHRA, CDR2 YSYEKL, per germline. The CDR3 has 17 amino acids. Trimming removed 5 bases from V and 6 bases from J; junction bases left unmatched: 14. The CDR3 spells CASSTRSAGGHRDTQYF. The CDR3 region has the DNA TGCGCCAGCAGCACCCGTTCAGCGGGGGGGCACCGTGATACGCAGTATTTT.

This clonotype has just a few counts. This chain joins TRBV12-3 or TRBV12-4 and TRBJ2-1; the match to TRBD2 covers 8 bases. The CDR3 runs 14 residues. The V gene end was trimmed by 5 bases and the J gene end by 6 bases; junction bases not matched to a gene: 6. The CDR3 loop reads CASSLPRGANEQFF. The CDR3 DNA reads as TGTGCCAGCAGTCTCCCGCGGGGGGCCAATGAGCAGTTCTTC.

This clonotype was counted between two and nine times. The chain uses TRBV6-1 and TRBJ2-2; D possibly corresponds to TRBD2 (6 bases). The CDR3 loop spans 13 amino acids. Trimming pared 5 bases from V and 8 bases from J, leaving 12 bases between. Germline assignment: CDR1 MNHNS and CDR2 SASEGT. DNA for the CDR3: TGTGCCAGCAGTAACCGCGGGGCTGGGGAGCTGTTTTTT. It codes for CASSNRGAGELFF.

The chain uses TRBV20-1 and TRBJ2-3; unclear D gene. The ends were cut back, 1 base at V and 2 bases at J, with 4 bases in the middle. Germline values: CDR1 DFQATT, CDR2 SNEGSKA (reference sequence). The CDR3 has 12 amino acids. CDR3 region: CSARGHTDTQYF. Written as DNA, the CDR3 is TGCAGTGCTAGAGGGCACACAGATACGCAGTATTTT.

This clonotype appeared a single time. The rearrangement links TRBV15 to TRBJ2-5; tentative D call: TRBD2 (5 bases). Germline values: CDR1 LNHNV, CDR2 YYDKDF (reference sequence). Trimming removed 5 bases at V and 0 bases at J, with 7 bases between. This CDR3 comprises 13 residues. CDR3 nucleotides: TGTGCCACCAGCGGAGGACACCAAGAGACCCAGTACTTC. It is translated as CATSGGHQETQYF.

This clonotype was detected once. A read error may produce the germline difference seen at one junction end. V gene TRBV20-1 combines with J gene TRBJ2-7; 9 nucleotides align to TRBD2. Germline V gene lookup returns CDR1 DFQATT and CDR2 SNEGSKA (reference sequence). This CDR3 comprises 15 residues. The CDR3 coding sequence is TGCAGTGCCAGAGTGCATAGCGGGAGCGGCGAGGTGCAGTACTTC. Protein product: CSARVHSGSGEVQYF.

This clonotype was observed a few times. The chain employs TRBV12-3 or TRBV12-4 and TRBJ1-5; the match to TRBD1 covers 9 bases. The CDR3 has 14 amino acids. Unmatched junction bases numbered 6, after V lost 6 bases and J lost 6 bases. The DNA for the CDR3 is TGTGCCAGCAGCCTGACAGGGGGGGTTCAGCCCCAGCATTTT. This gives the protein CASSLTGGVQPQHF.

The chain uses TRBV10-3 and TRBJ1-1, with D unresolved. CDR3 size: 13 residues. Germline values: CDR1 ENHRY, CDR2 SYGVKD. Trimming left V 4 bases short and J 4 bases short, with 10 bases between. CDR3 nucleotide sequence: TGTGCCATCAGTGTGGGGTTGGGCACTGAAGCTTTCTTT. Amino acid sequence: CAISVGLGTEAFF.

This clonotype turned up a few times. The chain couples TRBV28 to TRBJ2-1, with TRBD1 identical over 10 bases. The ends lost 4 bases at V and 8 bases at J; junction bases unmatched: 5. CDR3 size: 14 residues. The V gene's germline CDR1 is MDHEN and CDR2 SYDVKM. The CDR3 loop reads CASSSGGTGDEQFF. The CDR3 DNA is TGTGCCAGCAGTTCCGGCGGGACAGGGGATGAGCAGTTCTTC.

In its sample, this clonotype was seen a few times. This chain connects TRBV5-1 to TRBJ1-2; D perhaps matches TRBD1 (5 bases). Trimming left V 1 base short and J 4 bases short, with 11 bases between. Germline V gene sequence: CDR1 SGHRS, CDR2 YFSETQ. This CDR3 has 14 amino acids. CDR3 residues: CASSLNQGSYGYTF. In DNA form, the CDR3 reads TGCGCCAGCAGCTTGAACCAGGGCTCCTATGGCTACACCTTC.

With respect to this clonotype: The junction departs from the called germline gene at one end, perhaps through a read error. The CDR3 loop reads CASTQASGARDTQYF. The CDR3 region has the DNA TGTGCCAGCACCCAAGCTAGCGGGGCGAGAGATACGCAGTATTTT. The chain uses TRBV3-1 and TRBJ2-3; 9 bases are a match to TRBD2. The CDR3 totals 15 residues. Germline V gene lookup returns CDR1 LGHDT and CDR2 YNNKEL (reference sequence).

This clonotype was seen more than once but under ten times. The chain carries TRBV5-6 and TRBJ2-1; D ambiguous. Looked up from germline, CDR1 is SGHDT and CDR2 is YYEEEE. The CDR3 loop spans 13 amino acids. Between the trimmed V and J ends, which lost 0 bases and 6 bases, there was a span of 7 bases. The CDR3 nucleotides read TGTGCCAGCAGCTTGGTCGTGCCCAATGAGCAGTTCTTC. Translating it yields CASSLVVPNEQFF.

There are a few counts of this clonotype. CDR3 sequence reads: CSARSPGGELFF. Here the CDR3 DNA reads TGCAGTGCTAGATCCCCCGGCGGGGAGCTGTTTTTT. The chain joins TRBV20-1 to TRBJ2-2, with no clear D. V lost 2 bases and J lost 7, with 8 bases in between. The CDR3 is 12 residues long. The germline V gene has CDR1 DFQATT and CDR2 SNEGSKA (reference sequence).

This clonotype turned up a few times. The chain joins TRBV11-2 to TRBJ2-2; D is unresolved. Looked up from germline, CDR1 is SGHAT and CDR2 is FQNNGV. The CDR3 consists of 12 residues. The germline V and J ends were trimmed by 5 bases and 6 bases, with 7 bases remaining between them. CDR3 in amino acids: CASSPYPGELFF. The CDR3 DNA reads TGTGCCAGCAGCCCTTATCCCGGGGAGCTGTTTTTT.

CDR3 sequence: CASSGLFLNRTIEPDTQYF. The CDR3 DNA reads as TGCGCCAGCAGTGGACTTTTCTTAAACCGAACAATCGAGCCAGATACGCAGTATTTT. V is TRBV10-2 and J is TRBJ2-3; D remains unclear. V was trimmed by 4 bases and J by 4 bases, leaving 27 bases between them. The CDR3 consists of 19 residues. Germline loops: CDR1 WSHSY, CDR2 SAAADI.

This clonotype appeared a few times. The CDR3 region is CASSLGLGVEAFF. In DNA form, the CDR3 reads TGTGCCAGCAGCTTAGGCTTGGGAGTCGAAGCTTTCTTT. The chain combines TRBV7-8 with TRBJ1-1; D gene ambiguous. This CDR3 region has 13 residues. The V gene's germline CDR1 is SGHVS and CDR2 FQNEAQ. V dropped 1 base and J dropped 8 bases, with 11 bases sitting between them.

V and J are TRBV20-1 and TRBJ2-1, with 7 bases that match TRBD1. V was pared by 2 bases and J by 15 bases, with 7 bases of the junction left unmatched. Germline CDR1 and CDR2: DFQATT and SNEGSKA (reference sequence). The CDR3 runs to 11 residues. CDR3 residues: CSARRQGWGFF. The CDR3 DNA reads as TGCAGTGCTAGACGACAGGGTTGGGGGTTCTTC.

The rearrangement joins TRBV4-1 to TRBJ2-2; 11 nucleotides align to TRBD2. V lost 4 bases, J lost 7 bases, and 5 bases stayed unmatched. Looked up from germline, CDR1 is MGHRA and CDR2 is YSYEKL. The CDR3 sequence is 15 residues long. Written as DNA, the CDR3 is TGCGCCAGCAGCCCACTAGCGGGAGTCGGCGGGGAGCTGTTTTTT. Translated: CASSPLAGVGGELFF.

This clonotype was picked up many times. This sequence joins TRBV5-1 and TRBJ1-1; no reliable D call. V lost 3 bases and J 0 bases, leaving 9 bases between the germline ends. The CDR3 is 14 residues long. Germline values: CDR1 SGHRS, CDR2 YFSETQ. The CDR3 region has the DNA TGCGCCAGCAGCTGGACGGAAATGAACACTGAAGCTTTCTTT. Translated: CASSWTEMNTEAFF.

The chain carries TRBV5-6 and TRBJ2-4; D gene uncertain. Germline lookup yields CDR1 SGHDT and CDR2 YYEEEE. V was pared by 0 bases and J by 6 bases, with 7 bases between. The CDR3 is made up of 13 amino acids. CDR3 region: CASSLGDLNIQYF. CDR3 in DNA: TGTGCCAGCAGCTTGGGGGATCTAAACATTCAGTACTTC.

CDR3 coding DNA: TGTGCCACCAGTGATCCCAGCCCCGCTAGCGGGGTAACAGATACGCAGTATTTT. This gives the protein CATSDPSPASGVTDTQYF. The V gene is TRBV24-1, the J gene TRBJ2-3; 9 nucleotides line up with TRBD2. The germline gives CDR1 KGHDR, CDR2 SFDVKD. This CDR3 is 18 amino acids long. Trimming removed 3 bases from V and 3 bases from J; junction bases left unmatched: 12.

This clonotype showed up many times. The rearrangement joins TRBV4-2 to TRBJ2-1, with TRBD2 as a possible D gene (6 bases). Trimming took off 6 bases at V and 0 bases at J, with 15 bases between the two ends. Per germline, CDR1 LGHNA and CDR2 YNFKEQ. The CDR3 consists of 16 residues. DNA for the CDR3: TGTGCCAGCAGGCCAGCAGGTAGCGGCTCCTACAATGAGCAGTTCTTC. Protein: CASRPAGSGSYNEQFF.

This clonotype was recorded a few times. Here the CDR3 reads CASSGSGTKGNSPLHF. DNA of the CDR3: TGCGCCAGCAGCGGGAGCGGGACAAAAGGGAATTCACCCCTCCACTTT. The chain uses TRBV5-1 and TRBJ1-6, with a tentative D call TRBD1 (6 bases). Germline V gene sequence: CDR1 SGHRS, CDR2 YFSETQ. CDR3 length: 16 residues. The V gene lost 4 bases and the J gene lost 7 bases, with 18 bases spanning the gap.

There are a few counts of this clonotype. The chain recombines TRBV24-1 with TRBJ2-5, with D possibly matching TRBD1 (5 bases). Germline values: CDR1 KGHDR, CDR2 SFDVKD. This CDR3 comprises 15 residues. V lost 1 base and J lost 0, with 8 bases in between. CDR3 sequence (DNA): TGTGCCACCAGTGATTTAAGGGGCAACCAAGAGACCCAGTACTTC. Its translation: CATSDLRGNQETQYF.

This rearrangement joins TRBV6-2 or TRBV6-3 to TRBJ1-1; TRBD1 agrees at 9 bases. The CDR3 has 13 amino acids. In germline, CDR1 is MNHEY, CDR2 SVGEGT. V shed 7 bases, J shed 4 bases, and the junction held 4 bases outside the gene matches. The CDR3 region is CASTRTGVTEAFF. The CDR3 coding sequence is TGTGCCAGCACCAGGACAGGGGTCACTGAAGCTTTCTTT.

J is TRBJ1-4 and V is TRBV12-3 or TRBV12-4, with a tentative D call TRBD1 (6 bases). CDR3 size: 14 residues. V was shortened by 6 bases and J by 5 bases, with 13 bases between the two germline ends. The CDR3 coding sequence is TGTGCCAGCAGCGACGGACAGATAAATGAAAAACTGTTTTTT. Translated, it gives CASSDGQINEKLFF.

The chain joins TRBV2 to TRBJ1-1, with no clear D. This CDR3 is built from 13 residues. Germline V gene data show CDR1 as SNHLY and CDR2 as FYNNEI. V lost 8 bases and J lost 1, with 11 bases in between. The CDR3 sequence is CASGRQKNTEAFF. CDR3 nucleotide sequence: TGTGCCAGCGGGAGGCAGAAGAACACTGAAGCTTTCTTT.